One TCR beta chain is described in this entry. The antigen remains undetermined. This record belongs to a study of CD8+ T cells in alopecia areata. The wider study: Oral tofacitinib, 5 to 10 mg twice daily, was given in an open-label trial. It was 6 to 18 months of tofacitinib, and then there were 6 months off drug.

CDR3 size: 15 residues. V lost 1 base and J lost 2; bases outside the gene matches: 4. Germline CDR1 LNHNV, CDR2 YYDKDF (reference sequence). The treatment denotes: oral pan-JAK inhibitor, 5-10 mg twice daily. Researchers gathered lesional scalp punch biopsies and peripheral blood from patients with alopecia areata. Whole-study findings and limits: Sequenced scalp T cells also include alphabeta T cells resident in normal skin.

RNA was extracted and reverse transcribed into cDNA as the sequencing template. Assay: immunoSEQ multiplex PCR; the TCRdb copy retains only in-frame clones and omits some. The sample lists approximately 150,000 clones, about 85% seen once, with 13% in the top ten. The sequencing used CD8+ T cells sorted from blood, collected at week 4, from a patient treated with tofacitinib. The chain links TRBV15 to TRBJ2-5; 7 positions match TRBD2. The origin of this receptor is a human donor with alopecia areata. CDR3 sequence reads: CATSRGGGRQETQYF. For the CDR3, the DNA is TGTGCCACCAGCAGAGGAGGCGGGAGACAAGAGACCCAGTACTTC.